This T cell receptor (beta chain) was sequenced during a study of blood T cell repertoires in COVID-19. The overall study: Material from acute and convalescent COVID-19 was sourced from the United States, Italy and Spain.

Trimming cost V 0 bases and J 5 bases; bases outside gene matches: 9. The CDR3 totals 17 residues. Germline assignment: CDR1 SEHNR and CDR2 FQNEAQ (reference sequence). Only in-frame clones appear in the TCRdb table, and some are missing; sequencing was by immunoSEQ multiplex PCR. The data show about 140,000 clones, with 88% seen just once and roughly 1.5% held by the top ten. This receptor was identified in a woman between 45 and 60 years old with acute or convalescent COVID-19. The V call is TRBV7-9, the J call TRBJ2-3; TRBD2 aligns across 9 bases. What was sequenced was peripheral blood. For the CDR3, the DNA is TGTGCCAGCAGCTTAGCAGGTCTAGCGGGGTCCCAAGATACGCAGTATTTT. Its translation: CASSLAGLAGSQDTQYF.